These 18 T cell receptor beta chains originate from one sample sequenced in a study of blood T cell repertoires in COVID-19. Profiled with immunoSEQ multiplex PCR; TCRdb holds only in-frame clones, not every one. Of about 58,000 clones in the sample, about 88% are singletons; the top ten hold approximately 9.2%. What was sequenced was peripheral blood. The receptors were gathered from a woman between 70 and 85 years old with active COVID-19.

As to this clone: Other DNA variants within this sample encode the same CDR3. V is TRBV2 and J is TRBJ1-3, with 7 bases matching TRBD1. Per germline, CDR1 SNHLY and CDR2 FYNNEI. The CDR3 is 15 amino acids. V gave up 7 bases and J gave up 4 bases; unmatched junction bases: 10. As DNA, the CDR3 is TGTGCCAGCACTGGACAGGCCCTCTCCGGAAACACCATATATTTT. This translates into CASTGQALSGNTIYF.

The genes are TRBV5-1 and TRBJ2-3; 8 bases map to TRBD2. Germline lookup yields CDR1 SGHRS and CDR2 YFSETQ. The CDR3 is 14 residues long. Trimming at V came to 6 bases and at J to 6 bases, leaving 9 bases not matched to a gene. The CDR3 region is CASTLAGSDDTQYF. Here the CDR3 DNA reads TGCGCCAGCACCCTAGCGGGTAGTGACGATACGCAGTATTTT. The whole variable domain, filled in from reference TRBV5-1 and TRBJ2-3, reads KAGVTQTPRYLIKTRGQQVTLSCSPISGHRSVSWYQQTPGQGLQFLFEYFSETQRNKGNFPGRFSGRQFSNSRSEMNVSTLELGDSALYLCASTLAGSDDTQYFGPGTRLTVL.

The chain carries TRBV19 and TRBJ2-1, with 9 bases identical to TRBD2. Germline CDR1 LNHDA, CDR2 SQIVND (reference sequence). Trimming cost V 3 bases and J 9 bases; bases outside gene matches: 6. This CDR3 spans 14 amino acids. The CDR3 sequence is CASSISGSLGEQFF. CDR3 DNA: TGTGCCAGTAGTATTAGCGGGAGTTTGGGTGAGCAGTTCTTC.

This clone was detected only once. The V call is TRBV4-1, the J call TRBJ2-1; 13 positions match TRBD2. The CDR3 sequence is 16 residues long. The germline gives CDR1 MGHRA, CDR2 YSYEKL. V lost 0 bases, J lost 9 bases, and 5 bases stayed unmatched. The CDR3 reads CASSQDGLAGVGEQFF. CDR3 sequence (DNA): TGCGCCAGCAGCCAAGACGGACTAGCGGGAGTTGGTGAGCAGTTCTTC.

V usage is TRBV18 and J usage is TRBJ2-3; 11 nucleotides line up with TRBD1. V was pared by 6 bases and J by 3 bases, with 8 bases of the junction left unmatched. CDR1 and CDR2 from the germline V gene are KGHSH and LQKENI. The CDR3 has 16 residues. CDR3 nucleotides: TGTGCCAGCTCCGTCCTTGGGACAGGGGGTACAGATACGCAGTATTTT. Protein: CASSVLGTGGTDTQYF.

The chain employs TRBV4-1 and TRBJ1-1; 8 nucleotides align to TRBD1. The CDR3 is made up of 15 amino acids. Germline lookup yields CDR1 MGHRA and CDR2 YSYEKL. V was clipped by 4 bases and J by 1 base; unmatched bases: 5. The CDR3 DNA reads as TGCGCCAGCAGCCGCTCCGGGACAGGGAACACTGAAGCTTTCTTT. It codes for CASSRSGTGNTEAFF.

The CDR3 region is CAISDFMGDMGRNQPQHF. In DNA, the CDR3 is TGTGCCATCAGTGATTTTATGGGGGACATGGGCCGCAATCAGCCCCAGCATTTT. This chain links TRBV10-3 with TRBJ1-5, with a weak D call TRBD1 (6 bases). The V gene's germline CDR1 is ENHRY and CDR2 SYGVKD. The CDR3 consists of 18 residues. The ends were cut back, 3 bases at V and 2 bases at J, with 20 bases in the middle.

This chain links TRBV5-1 with TRBJ2-7, with 9 bases matching TRBD1. The CDR3 consists of 14 residues. V lost 4 bases to trimming and J lost 3 bases; unmatched junction nucleotides: 5. Germline lookup yields CDR1 SGHRS and CDR2 YFSETQ. CDR3 amino acids: CASSAGTGNYEQYF. The CDR3 nucleotides read TGCGCCAGCAGCGCCGGGACAGGGAACTACGAGCAGTACTTC.

The chain combines TRBV19 with TRBJ2-5; D is possibly TRBD2 (6 bases). Germline V CDR1 and CDR2: LNHDA, SQIVND (reference sequence). This CDR3 is built from 13 residues. Trimming left V 5 bases short and J 7 bases short, with 14 bases between. The CDR3 is CASSQGLPGTQYF. In DNA form, the CDR3 reads TGTGCCAGTAGTCAGGGACTCCCGGGGACCCAGTACTTC.

This clone was recorded once. V and J are TRBV6-5 and TRBJ2-3; 10 nucleotides align to TRBD2. Germline values: CDR1 MNHEY, CDR2 SVGAGI. This CDR3 is built from 15 residues. V lost 6 bases and J lost 4; bases outside the gene matches: 7. The CDR3 here is CASRDASGSSDTQYF. For the CDR3, the DNA is TGTGCCAGCAGGGACGCTAGCGGGAGTTCAGATACGCAGTATTTT.

The chain combines TRBV9 with TRBJ2-7; possibly TRBD2 for D (6 bases). This CDR3 contains 15 residues. V was trimmed by 0 bases and J by 2 bases, leaving 12 bases between them. Looked up from germline, CDR1 is SGDLS and CDR2 is YYNGEE. The CDR3, as DNA: TGTGCCAGCAGCGTAGCTACGGGGACTCCCTACGAGCAGTACTTC. Protein product: CASSVATGTPYEQYF.

The chain combines TRBV15 with TRBJ2-7, with 12 nucleotides matching TRBD1. There are 16 residues in the CDR3. Unmatched junction bases numbered 6, after V lost 0 bases and J lost 6 bases. The germline gives CDR1 LNHNV, CDR2 YYDKDF (reference sequence). CDR3 DNA: TGTGCCACCAGCAGAGATTTGGGGACAGGGGGCTTCGAGCAGTACTTC. This translates into CATSRDLGTGGFEQYF. Based on the CDR3 plus reference TRBV15 and TRBJ2-7, the full variable domain is DAMVIQNPRYQVTQFGKPVTLSCSQTLNHNVMYWYQQKSSQAPKLLFHYYDKDFNNEADTPDNFQSRRPNTSFCFLDIRSPGLGDTAMYLCATSRDLGTGGFEQYFGPGTRLTVT.

V usage is TRBV25-1 and J usage is TRBJ2-5; 8 nucleotides line up with TRBD2. V lost 4 bases, J lost 1 base, and 5 bases stayed unmatched. This CDR3 spans 15 amino acids. CDR1 is MGHDK and CDR2 is SYGVNS in the germline V gene. CDR3 sequence reads: CASSVTSAAQETQYF. CDR3 DNA sequence: TGTGCCAGCAGTGTGACTAGCGCAGCCCAAGAGACCCAGTACTTC.

The chain employs TRBV5-6 and TRBJ2-7, with D maybe TRBD1 (6 bases). The CDR3 contains 14 residues. From germline, CDR1 is SGHDT and CDR2 YYEEEE. The V end was cut by 4 bases, the J end by 2 bases, with 13 bases between. The CDR3: CASSLNRDTYEQYF. The DNA for the CDR3 is TGTGCCAGCAGCCTAAACAGGGACACCTACGAGCAGTACTTC. The full variable domain, with the rest looked up from reference TRBV5-6 and TRBJ2-7, is DAGVTQSPTHLIKTRGQQVTLRCSPKSGHDTVSWYQQALGQGPQFIFQYYEEEERQRGNFPDRFSGHQFPNYSSELNVNALLLGDSALYLCASSLNRDTYEQYFGPGTRLTVT.

The chain links TRBV18 to TRBJ1-5; 8 positions agree with TRBD1. CDR3 size: 16 residues. The germline gives CDR1 KGHSH, CDR2 LQKENI. V lost 3 bases to trimming and J lost 0 bases; unmatched junction nucleotides: 4. CDR3 protein: CASSPSTGDSNQPQHF. CDR3 DNA: TGTGCCAGCTCACCCTCGACAGGGGATAGCAATCAGCCCCAGCATTTT.

V gene TRBV28 combines with J gene TRBJ2-5; D remains ambiguous. V was clipped by 1 base and J by 3 bases, with 12 bases between them. CDR1 and CDR2 from the germline V gene are MDHEN and SYDVKM. This CDR3 contains 15 residues. The DNA of the CDR3 is TGTGCCAGCAGTTTATCACGGGTAGTGGAAGAGACCCAGTACTTC. This encodes CASSLSRVVEETQYF.

V gene TRBV28 combines with J gene TRBJ2-7, with 10 bases fitting TRBD1. V trimming: 5 bases; J trimming: 5 bases; junction bases outside the gene matches: 6. This CDR3 is built from 14 residues. CDR1 is MDHEN and CDR2 is SYDVKM in the germline V gene. CDR3 loop: CASSKGQGLNEQYF. DNA for the CDR3: TGTGCCAGCAGTAAGGGACAGGGGTTGAACGAGCAGTACTTC.

The chain has TRBV19 and TRBJ1-6, with D perhaps matching TRBD1 (6 bases). The CDR3 runs 15 residues. Germline CDR1 and CDR2: LNHDA and SQIVND (reference sequence). The V end was cut by 1 base, the J end by 11 bases, with 15 bases between. For the CDR3, the DNA is TGTGCCAGTAGTATAGGACAAGGGGGAAGGACACCCCTCCACTTT. Amino acid sequence: CASSIGQGGRTPLHF.